These T cell receptor beta chains were read from a single sample in a study of T cell responses to AZD1222 COVID-19 vaccine. Repertoires were generated with immunoSEQ multiplex PCR, while TCRdb's copy carries only in-frame clones and drops some. The sample holds tens of thousands of clones, roughly 85% seen once. The sequenced sample was peripheral blood, obtained on day 0 of AZD1222 vaccination. These receptors came from an adult in good health. Each CDR3 is given with its conserved first and last residue. The D gene is left open where the match is weak. A clone size is listed for some rows: how often the clone was seen (once, few, many), or a class if it is expanded.

J gene	V gene	D gene	clone size	CDR3 DNA	CDR3 protein
TRBJ1-1	TRBV4-1	.	.	TGCGCCAGCAGCCAAGACCAGGGGAAAAGGACTGAAGCTTTCTTT	CASSQDQGKRTEAFF
TRBJ1-6	TRBV11-2	.	.	TGTGCCAGCAGCTTTCGACAGGAGAATTCACCCCTCCACTTT	CASSFRQENSPLHF
TRBJ1-2	TRBV7-2	.	.	TGTGCCAGCAGCTTAGACTCACCCTATGGCTACACCTTC	CASSLDSPYGYTF
TRBJ1-3	TRBV4-3	.	.	TGCGCCAGCAGCCAAGAGGCAGGGGATGGAAACACCATATATTTT	CASSQEAGDGNTIYF
TRBJ2-1	TRBV6-4	TRBD2	few	TGTGCCAGCAGTGGCCTAGCGGGGGTAGAAGCTAATGAGCAGTTCTTC	CASSGLAGVEANEQFF
TRBJ2-3	TRBV6-5	.	.	TGTGCCGTCGTTCGGGGCACAGATACGCAGTATTTT	CAVVRGTDTQYF
TRBJ1-3	TRBV14	.	few	TGTGCCAGCAGCCTCCGGGGAACTGGAAACACCATATATTTT	CASSLRGTGNTIYF
TRBJ1-5	TRBV19	.	.	TGTGCCAGTAGCCCCCGGGGTACAGGGCAGCCCCAGCATTTT	CASSPRGTGQPQHF
TRBJ1-5	TRBV12-5	.	few	TGTGCTAGTGGTTTGGTAGTCGGGGCCTTGAATCAGCCCCAGCATTTT	CASGLVVGALNQPQHF
TRBJ1-1	TRBV6-6	.	few	TGTGCCAGCAGTCCGCAGGCCGCTTTCTTT	CASSPQAAFF
TRBJ2-6	TRBV7-8	.	.	TGTGCCAGCGGCTCCGGGGCCAACGTCCTGACTTTC	CASGSGANVLTF
TRBJ2-1	TRBV7-9	.	.	TGTGCCAGCAGCTTAATGGGACTGTCCAGTGAGCAGTTCTTC	CASSLMGLSSEQFF
TRBJ2-7	TRBV7-9	TRBD2	.	TGTGCCAGCAGCGGGACTAGCTTAAGGGACGAGCAGTACTTC	CASSGTSLRDEQYF
TRBJ1-3	TRBV30	.	few	TGTGCCTGGAGTCGATTGGGCCCCTCTGGAAACACCATATATTTT	CAWSRLGPSGNTIYF
TRBJ2-1	TRBV7-7	TRBD2	.	TGTGCCAGCAGCTCCACCTATAGCGGGAGGGCCGCCTACAATGAGCAGTTCTTC	CASSSTYSGRAAYNEQFF
TRBJ1-1	TRBV5-4	.	.	TGTGCCAGCAGCTCTGGGGAGTCCCTGAACACTGAAGCTTTCTTT	CASSSGESLNTEAFF
TRBJ1-1	TRBV5-4	.	once	TGTGCCAGCAGCCGGCTGAACACTGAAGCTTTCTTT	CASSRLNTEAFF
TRBJ1-2	TRBV7-8	.	few	TGTGCCAGCAGCGGAGGGACCTTTGGCGGCTATGGCTACACCTTC	CASSGGTFGGYGYTF
TRBJ2-1	TRBV4-1	.	.	TGCGCCAGCAGCCAACGGGACTCCAGCTCCTACAATGAGCAGTTCTTC	CASSQRDSSSYNEQFF
TRBJ1-1	TRBV12-5	.	few	TGTGCTAGTGGTTTAGGGGAGGACACTGAAGCTTTCTTT	CASGLGEDTEAFF
TRBJ2-5	TRBV5-6	TRBD1	.	TGTGCCAGCAGCTCTTTGCATAACAGGGGGGAGACCCAGTACTTC	CASSSLHNRGETQYF
TRBJ2-5	TRBV29-1	.	.	TGCAGCGTTGCGCGGGGACCGGAAGAGACCCAGTACTTC	CSVARGPEETQYF
TRBJ1-2	TRBV10-3	TRBD1	.	TGTGCCATCAGTGACCAACAGGGGTATGGCTACACCTTC	CAISDQQGYGYTF
TRBJ2-1	TRBV15	.	.	TGTGCCACCAGCGGCCCTACGGGGGTTTACAATGAGCAGTTCTTC	CATSGPTGVYNEQFF
TRBJ2-7	TRBV7-6	TRBD2	.	TGTGCCAGCAGCTTGGTCAGGGAGGGTTCTTTGCGGGAGCAGTACTTC	CASSLVREGSLREQYF
TRBJ1-2	TRBV12-3/TRBV12-4	.	.	TGTGCCAGCAGCCCCGACAGAGATGGCTACACCTTC	CASSPDRDGYTF
TRBJ1-1	TRBV5-4	.	.	TGTGCCAGCAGCTTCGACAGGAGGAACACTGAAGCTTTCTTT	CASSFDRRNTEAFF
TRBJ1-4	TRBV6-6	.	.	TGTGCCAGCAGTTACTCGAATACAGCTAATGAAAAACTGTTTTTT	CASSYSNTANEKLFF
TRBJ2-1	TRBV7-8	TRBD1	.	TGTGCCAGCAGCTTTACAGGGGACCCCTACAATGAGCAGTTCTTC	CASSFTGDPYNEQFF
TRBJ1-6	TRBV6-5	.	.	TGTGCCAGCAGTTACACTGGAATTTCACCCCTCCACTTT	CASSYTGISPLHF
TRBJ1-2	TRBV3-1/TRBV3-2	.	.	TGTGCCAGCAGCCAAGTGGCGGAGAACTATGGCTACACCTTC	CASSQVAENYGYTF
TRBJ2-7	TRBV30	TRBD2	few	TGTGCCTGGACCCCAGGGCCTAGCGGGCTTTTGGAGCAGTACTTC	CAWTPGPSGLLEQYF
TRBJ1-2	TRBV6-7	TRBD1	few	TGTGCCAGCACTACCGGGACAGGGCCTAACTATGGCTACACCTTC	CASTTGTGPNYGYTF
TRBJ1-4	TRBV2	.	.	TGTGCCAGCAGGAGAGGGCGGGGGTTTGATGAAAAACTGTTTTTT	CASRRGRGFDEKLFF
TRBJ2-3	TRBV27	TRBD2	.	TGTGCCAGCAGTTTAAGGTTCGGGACTAGCGGGAGGACCCCCACAGATACGCAGTATTTT	CASSLRFGTSGRTPTDTQYF
TRBJ1-2	TRBV7-9	TRBD1	many	TGTGCCAGCAGGGGACAGGGGGCAGACTATGGCTACACCTTC	CASRGQGADYGYTF
TRBJ1-1	TRBV7-2	.	once	TGTGCCAGCAGCTTACGCGGAATGAACACTGAAGCTTTCTTT	CASSLRGMNTEAFF
TRBJ1-1	TRBV19	.	few	TGTGCCAGTAGTATATCTGCGGGCACTGAAGCTTTCTTT	CASSISAGTEAFF
TRBJ1-2	TRBV5-5	.	.	TGTGCCAGCAGCTTGTCAGTTACTCCAGCTAACTATGGCTACACCTTC	CASSLSVTPANYGYTF
TRBJ2-2	TRBV24-1	.	.	TGTGCCACCAGTGGTGGGGGGTCGAACACCGGGGAGCTGTTTTTT	CATSGGGSNTGELFF
TRBJ2-4	TRBV19	TRBD1	.	TGTGCCAGTAGTACCCAAAGGGGGCGCGGTGGCAAAAACATTCAGTACTTC	CASSTQRGRGGKNIQYF
TRBJ1-4	TRBV4-3	TRBD1	.	TGCGCCAGCAGCCAAACCCCCGGGACAGGTAGTGAAAAACTGTTTTTT	CASSQTPGTGSEKLFF
TRBJ1-1	TRBV29-1	.	.	TGCAGCGCCCTTATGAACACTGAAGCTTTCTTT	CSALMNTEAFF
TRBJ2-1	TRBV5-4	TRBD1	.	TGTGCCAGCAGCTCGCGGGCCGCGGGACAGGGATACAATGAGCAGTTCTTC	CASSSRAAGQGYNEQFF
TRBJ1-6	TRBV7-2	.	.	TGTGCCAGCAGCTTAGACCCCATGGGAAGCTCCTATAATTCACCCCTCCACTTT	CASSLDPMGSSYNSPLHF
TRBJ1-3	TRBV3-1/TRBV3-2	TRBD1	.	TGTGCCAGCAGCCACACAGGGGGTGGAAACACCATATATTTT	CASSHTGGGNTIYF
TRBJ1-5	TRBV15	.	.	TGTGCCACCAGCAGAGATCTAGATCAGCCCCAGCATTTT	CATSRDLDQPQHF
TRBJ1-5	TRBV29-1	.	.	TGCAGCGTCAGTATGGGCAGGGATAATCAGCCCCAGCATTTT	CSVSMGRDNQPQHF
TRBJ2-1	TRBV10-1	.	once	TGCGCCAGCAGCGAGGGGGGCCAACGCCCTCGGTTCTTC	CASSEGGQRPRFF
TRBJ1-2	TRBV4-3	TRBD1	.	TGCGCCAGCAGCCAAGATACCGCGGGACAGATCTATGGCTACACCTTC	CASSQDTAGQIYGYTF